Following are 26 T cell receptor beta chains from one sample sequenced in a study of cytomegalovirus exposure and HLA in healthy donors. Amplification used 60 Vbeta primers and 13 Jbeta primers. This table comes from immunoSEQ multiplex PCR, and its TCRdb copy is limited to in-frame clones, with some not included. Of some 190,000 clones listed, 70% to 80% are singletons. What was sequenced was PBMCs. The source of these receptors is a woman in her forties or fifties in good health and CMV-seronegative.

The chain combines TRBV28 with TRBJ2-1; 9 positions agree with TRBD1. The CDR3 has 15 residues. Germline V lookup: CDR1 MDHEN, CDR2 SYDVKM. V trimming: 6 bases; J trimming: 4 bases; junction bases outside the gene matches: 7. The CDR3 nucleotides read TGTGCCAGCAGGCCAGGGACAGGGTCATACAATGAGCAGTTCTTC. The encoded protein is CASRPGTGSYNEQFF. Supplemented by reference TRBV28 and TRBJ2-1, the full variable domain reads DVKVTQSSRYLVKRTGEKVFLECVQDMDHENMFWYRQDPGLGLRLIYFSYDVKMKEKGDIPEGYSVSREKKERFSLILESASTNQTSMYLCASRPGTGSYNEQFFGPGTRLTVL.

The V call is TRBV7-9, the J call TRBJ1-6, with 12 bases matching TRBD1. This CDR3 is 15 amino acids long. Losses at the gene ends were 5 bases for V and 7 bases for J; bases not matched to a gene: 3. Looked up from germline, CDR1 is SEHNR and CDR2 is FQNEAQ (reference sequence). CDR3 region: CASSPGQGANSPLHF. CDR3 DNA: TGTGCCAGCAGCCCGGGACAGGGGGCCAATTCACCCCTCCACTTT.

This chain links TRBV5-1 with TRBJ2-7; the D gene is possibly TRBD2 (6 bases). V lost 4 bases and J lost 3, with 11 bases in between. Germline CDR1 SGHRS, CDR2 YFSETQ. The length of the CDR3 is 13 residues. The CDR3 DNA reads TGCGCCAGCAGCCCGGGGGAGAACTACGAGCAGTACTTC. Its translation: CASSPGENYEQYF.

The V call is TRBV28, the J call TRBJ1-1, with TRBD1 as a possible D gene (5 bases). V was pared by 1 base and J by 4 bases, with 10 bases between. The CDR3 contains 14 residues. Germline assignment: CDR1 MDHEN and CDR2 SYDVKM. The CDR3 reads CASSLLGGGTEAFF. The DNA of the CDR3 is TGTGCCAGCAGTTTATTGGGGGGGGGCACTGAAGCTTTCTTT. Variable domain in full (rest from reference TRBV28 and TRBJ1-1): DVKVTQSSRYLVKRTGEKVFLECVQDMDHENMFWYRQDPGLGLRLIYFSYDVKMKEKGDIPEGYSVSREKKERFSLILESASTNQTSMYLCASSLLGGGTEAFFGQGTRLTVV.

Only one count was recorded for this clone. The rearrangement uses TRBV29-1 and TRBJ2-3; unclear D gene. The CDR3 has 17 residues. Trimming took off 6 bases at V and 0 bases at J, with 22 bases between the two ends. In germline, CDR1 is SQVTM, CDR2 ANQGSEA. The CDR3 loop reads CSVPPRPRPASTDTQYF. CDR3 nucleotides: TGCAGCGTCCCCCCTAGACCGAGACCAGCTAGCACAGATACGCAGTATTTT.

The chain has TRBV11-2 and TRBJ1-4, with TRBD1 identical over 8 bases. Looked up from germline, CDR1 is SGHAT and CDR2 is FQNNGV. Trimming cost V 5 bases and J 2 bases; bases outside gene matches: 10. This CDR3 contains 17 residues. CDR3 in amino acids: CASSPRTGSPTNEKLFF. Written as DNA, the CDR3 is TGTGCCAGCAGCCCTAGGACAGGGAGTCCGACTAATGAAAAACTGTTTTTT.

The chain combines TRBV29-1 with TRBJ2-1; 7 nucleotides line up with TRBD1. The V gene end was trimmed by 5 bases and the J gene end by 6 bases; junction bases not matched to a gene: 16. Germline lookup yields CDR1 SQVTM and CDR2 ANQGSEA. CDR3 size: 16 residues. In nucleotides, the CDR3 is TGCAGCGTTTCGACAGGGCGAAGGGGGTTGACCAATGAGCAGTTCTTC. Translating it yields CSVSTGRRGLTNEQFF.

The chain couples TRBV19 to TRBJ1-2; 7 nucleotides align to TRBD1. CDR3 size: 14 residues. The ends lost 5 bases at V and 4 bases at J; junction bases unmatched: 7. Per germline, CDR1 LNHDA and CDR2 SQIVND (reference sequence). The CDR3 DNA sequence: TGTGCCAGTAGTGCACACCGGGACAGCTATGGCTACACCTTC. As protein: CASSAHRDSYGYTF.

This clone has more than one count but fewer than ten. The chain employs TRBV28 and TRBJ2-7; weak D call: TRBD1 (6 bases). CDR3 size: 14 residues. The V gene's germline CDR1 is MDHEN and CDR2 SYDVKM. Trimming removed 8 bases at V and 2 bases at J, with 16 bases between. The CDR3 DNA follows: TGTGCCAGCGGTAGACAGGTAGTTCCCTACGAGCAGTACTTC. It specifies CASGRQVVPYEQYF.

Remarks on this clone: This same CDR3 is encoded by further DNA sequences in the sample. The chain employs TRBV7-9 and TRBJ1-4; D is undetermined. The CDR3 is 13 residues long. V dropped 5 bases and J dropped 1 base, with 5 bases sitting between them. Germline V gene lookup returns CDR1 SEHNR and CDR2 FQNEAQ (reference sequence). CDR3 DNA sequence: TGTGCCAGCAGCACGGGAACTAATGAAAAACTGTTTTTT. The encoded protein is CASSTGTNEKLFF.

CDR3: CASSQGGEVKNIQYF. The CDR3 DNA is TGCGCCAGCAGCCAAGGAGGGGAGGTCAAAAACATTCAGTACTTC. The V and J genes are TRBV4-3 and TRBJ2-4, with D maybe TRBD2 (6 bases). Germline loops: CDR1 LGHNA, CDR2 YSLEER. CDR3 length equals 15 residues. V shed 1 base and J shed 3 bases, with 10 bases lying between them.

The chain employs TRBV6-5 and TRBJ1-2; possibly TRBD1 for D (5 bases). The germline gives CDR1 MNHEY, CDR2 SVGAGI. V was shortened by 0 bases and J by 3 bases, with 14 bases between the two germline ends. This CDR3 contains 16 residues. The CDR3 region is CASSYSIGGGDYGYTF. The CDR3 nucleotides read TGTGCCAGCAGTTACTCGATCGGGGGAGGCGACTATGGCTACACCTTC.

This clone was counted at least ten times. The chain has TRBV6-4 and TRBJ1-4, with TRBD1 matching over 10 bases. Trimming took 2 bases from V and 8 from J; bases not matched to a gene: 8. The CDR3 runs 16 residues. Germline V gene lookup returns CDR1 MRHNA and CDR2 SNTAGT. CDR3 bases: TGTGCCAGCAGTGACGGGACAGGGGATGGAGAAGAAAAACTGTTTTTT. This codes for CASSDGTGDGEEKLFF.

This clone appeared a single time. The chain couples TRBV29-1 to TRBJ1-2; D is uncertain. Trimming pared 4 bases from V and 2 bases from J, leaving 11 bases between. This CDR3 has 13 residues. Germline values: CDR1 SQVTM, CDR2 ANQGSEA. CDR3: CSVVWGVNYGYTF. The CDR3 DNA sequence: TGCAGCGTTGTCTGGGGAGTAAACTATGGCTACACCTTC.

The CDR3 loop reads CASSLYGGTEAFF. The DNA of the CDR3 is TGTGCCAGCAGCTTATACGGGGGCACTGAAGCTTTCTTT. The chain joins TRBV7-3 to TRBJ1-1, with D possibly matching TRBD1 (5 bases). V was cut by 2 bases and J by 4 bases, with 8 bases left in between. CDR3 length: 13 residues. Germline V gives CDR1 SGHTA, CDR2 FQGTGA.

About this clone itself: The junction shows a germline mismatch at one end, possibly a read error. The chain links TRBV7-9 to TRBJ2-1; TRBD2 agrees at 11 bases. Looked up from germline, CDR1 is SEHNR and CDR2 is FQNEAQ (reference sequence). The CDR3 is made up of 16 amino acids. The CDR3 DNA sequence: TGTTCCAGCAGCATAGCCGGGACTAGCGGATTCAATGAGCAGTTCTTC. Amino acids: CSSSIAGTSGFNEQFF.

The chain combines TRBV6-1 with TRBJ2-7, with a possible D match to TRBD1 (6 bases). The ends were cut back, 4 bases at V and 5 bases at J, with 9 bases in the middle. The CDR3 spans 12 residues. CDR1 and CDR2 from the germline V gene are MNHNS and SASEGT. CDR3 nucleotides: TGTGCCAGCAGTGCAGGACAGAACGAGCAGTACTTC. This sequence encodes CASSAGQNEQYF.

The chain carries TRBV6-5 and TRBJ2-5, with TRBD2 identical over 7 bases. CDR1 and CDR2 (germline): MNHEY, SVGAGI. With V trimmed by 7 bases and J by 5 bases, 10 bases remained unmatched. This CDR3 region has 14 residues. This CDR3 is CASTTGRRLETQYF. The DNA of the CDR3 is TGTGCCAGCACTACCGGGAGGCGGCTCGAGACCCAGTACTTC.

The chain recombines TRBV5-6 with TRBJ2-7, with 7 bases lining up with TRBD2. From germline, CDR1 is SGHDT and CDR2 YYEEEE. The CDR3 extends over 15 amino acids. Trimming cost V 3 bases and J 4 bases; bases outside gene matches: 10. CDR3 DNA sequence: TGTGCCAGCAGCTCGAAAGGGAGGGCCCTATACGAGCAGTACTTC. Its protein product is CASSSKGRALYEQYF.

This clone was detected only once. Other DNA sequences from this sample encode an identical CDR3 as well. This chain uses TRBV4-1 with TRBJ1-5; a possible D gene is TRBD1 (5 bases). Trimming pared 1 base from V and 6 bases from J, leaving 10 bases between. The CDR3 loop spans 14 amino acids. Germline V gene data show CDR1 as MGHRA and CDR2 as YSYEKL. The CDR3 protein is CASSQVRGGQPQHF. As DNA, the CDR3 is TGCGCCAGCAGCCAAGTTAGGGGTGGTCAGCCCCAGCATTTT.

This clone showed up just a few times. The rearrangement uses TRBV27 and TRBJ2-5; TRBD1 might be the D (6 bases). V lost 7 bases to trimming and J lost 10 bases, with 13 bases between them. CDR3 length: 11 amino acids. Germline CDR1 is MNHEY and CDR2 is SMNVEV (reference sequence). This CDR3 reads CASTKDRLQYF. The CDR3 nucleotides are TGTGCCAGCACCAAGGACAGACTCCAGTACTTC.

The DNA for the CDR3 is TGCGCCAGCAGCCATGACAGGGGATCCCGAAACACCATATATTTT. This codes for CASSHDRGSRNTIYF. This chain uses TRBV4-1 with TRBJ1-3; 8 bases match TRBD1. V lost 3 bases, J lost 5 bases, and 6 bases stayed unmatched. This CDR3 spans 15 amino acids. Germline values: CDR1 MGHRA, CDR2 YSYEKL.

This clone has more than one count but fewer than ten. V and J are TRBV4-3 and TRBJ2-2; 11 nucleotides agree with TRBD2. CDR1 LGHNA and CDR2 YSLEER come from the germline V gene. The CDR3 consists of 19 residues. V was pared by 0 bases and J by 0 bases, with 6 bases of the junction left unmatched. CDR3 DNA: TGCGCCAGCAGCCAAGAAGCGGGACTAGCGGCATCGAACACCGGGGAGCTGTTTTTT. Amino acid sequence: CASSQEAGLAASNTGELFF.

The genes are TRBV9 and TRBJ1-2; tentatively, D is TRBD1 (6 bases). V was cut by 0 bases and J by 5 bases, with 14 bases left in between. Germline lookup yields CDR1 SGDLS and CDR2 YYNGEE. This CDR3 spans 15 amino acids. The chain's CDR3 is CASSVGQDRSYGYTF. The CDR3 coding sequence is TGTGCCAGCAGCGTAGGTCAGGACAGATCATATGGCTACACCTTC.

The sample holds one count of this clone. The chain carries TRBV19 and TRBJ1-4; unclear D gene. V lost 5 bases and J lost 0, with 7 bases in between. Per the germline V gene, CDR1 is LNHDA and CDR2 is SQIVND (reference sequence). This CDR3 spans 14 amino acids. DNA for the CDR3: TGTGCCAGTAGTGTTACTGCAACTAATGAAAAACTGTTTTTT. Protein product: CASSVTATNEKLFF.

This clone was seen a single time. The chain employs TRBV7-3 and TRBJ2-3; 9 nucleotides match TRBD2. This CDR3 is built from 15 residues. Germline trimming cut 2 bases from V and 7 bases from J; bases unmatched to any gene: 7. CDR1 is SGHTA and CDR2 is FQGTGA in the germline V gene. CDR3 amino acids: CASSLGAGGSNTQYF. The CDR3 coding sequence is TGTGCCAGCAGCTTAGGAGCGGGGGGATCCAATACGCAGTATTTT.